One and the same sample provided the 23 T cell receptor beta chains below, sequenced in a study of blood T cell repertoires in COVID-19. Sequencing was performed with immunoSEQ multiplex PCR; in TCRdb, only in-frame clones are kept and a portion is missing. The table has over 300,000 clones, approximately 90% seen once; the top ten hold approximately 5%. What was sequenced was PBMCs or T cells enriched from blood (not recorded which). Every receptor here comes from a woman in her thirties who had recovered from COVID-19.

The rearrangement joins TRBV7-9 to TRBJ2-7, with 9 bases aligning to TRBD1. The CDR3 has 14 amino acids. The ends lost 5 bases at V and 4 bases at J; junction bases unmatched: 6. The germline V gene has CDR1 SEHNR and CDR2 FQNEAQ (reference sequence). The CDR3: CASSPGTGRYEQYF. The CDR3 bases are TGTGCCAGCAGCCCGGGGACAGGGCGGTACGAGCAGTACTTC.

The chain is built from TRBV7-2 and TRBJ2-7; TRBD1 is a possible D gene (6 bases). Trimming stripped 1 base from V and 2 bases from J, with 12 bases between. This CDR3 comprises 15 residues. Germline assignment: CDR1 SGHTA and CDR2 FQGNSA. In DNA form, the CDR3 reads TGTGCCAGCAGCTTAGTCGGGGACATACCCTACGAGCAGTACTTC. It specifies CASSLVGDIPYEQYF. Using reference TRBV7-2 and TRBJ2-7 for the parts outside the CDR3, the full variable domain is GAGVSQSPSNKVTEKGKDVELRCDPISGHTALYWYRQSLGQGLEFLIYFQGNSAPDKSGLPSDRFSAERTGGSVSTLTIQRTQQEDSAVYLCASSLVGDIPYEQYFGPGTRLTVT.

This clone was recorded a few times. This chain connects TRBV7-2 to TRBJ2-7, with TRBD1 matching over 8 bases. The germline V gene encodes CDR1 SGHTA and CDR2 FQGNSA. The CDR3 totals 16 residues. V trimming: 4 bases; J trimming: 7 bases; junction bases outside the gene matches: 15. CDR3 nucleotide sequence: TGTGCCAGCAGCTCGACGAGCGGACAGGGAAACTGGGAGCAGTACTTC. Translation: CASSSTSGQGNWEQYF.

This chain connects TRBV7-8 to TRBJ1-1, with unresolved D. Trimming shortened V by 3 bases and J by 0 bases, and 5 bases separated the two germline ends. Germline V gene data show CDR1 as SGHVS and CDR2 as FQNEAQ. The CDR3 is 13 residues long. CDR3: CASSFPMNTEAFF. The CDR3 region has the DNA TGTGCCAGCAGCTTTCCCATGAACACTGAAGCTTTCTTT.

V is TRBV12-5 and J is TRBJ2-2; TRBD1 matches 10 bases. The germline gives CDR1 LGHNT, CDR2 FRNRAP. The CDR3 sequence is 17 residues long. With V trimmed by 3 bases and J by 4 bases, 8 bases remained unmatched. The CDR3 region is CASGFETGTGVTGELFF. As DNA, the CDR3 is TGTGCTAGTGGTTTCGAGACCGGGACAGGGGTCACCGGGGAGCTGTTTTTT. The variable domain in full, with the rest retrieved from reference TRBV12-5 and TRBJ2-2, is DARVTQTPRHKVTEMGQEVTMRCQPILGHNTVFWYRQTMMQGLELLAYFRNRAPLDDSGMPKDRFSAEMPDATLATLKIQPSEPRDSAVYFCASGFETGTGVTGELFFGEGSRLTVL.

V gene TRBV6-5 combines with J gene TRBJ1-4; no firm D call. V was trimmed by 7 bases and J by 4 bases, leaving 10 bases between them. The CDR3 consists of 13 residues. CDR1 MNHEY and CDR2 SVGAGI come from the germline V gene. The CDR3 spells CASTNSRNEKLFF. In DNA form, the CDR3 reads TGTGCCAGCACCAACAGTCGTAATGAAAAACTGTTTTTT.

This clone came up once. V is TRBV30 and J is TRBJ1-2, with D perhaps TRBD1 (5 bases). The CDR3 is 12 amino acids. Looked up from germline, CDR1 is GTSNPN and CDR2 is SVGIG (reference sequence). V was cut by 5 bases and J by 2 bases, with 9 bases left in between. The CDR3, as DNA: TGTGCCTGGGGACCAGGGAACTATGGCTACACCTTC. It is translated as CAWGPGNYGYTF. The full variable domain, its missing parts supplied by reference TRBV30 and TRBJ1-2, is SQTIHQWPATLVQPVGSPLSLECTVEGTSNPNLYWYRQAAGRGLQLLFYSVGIGQISSEVPQNLSASRPQDRQFILSSKKLLLSDSGFYLCAWGPGNYGYTFGSGTRLTVV.

This clone was detected only a few times. The rearrangement links TRBV2 to TRBJ1-1; TRBD1 aligns across 7 bases. Unmatched junction bases numbered 8, after V lost 6 bases and J lost 4 bases. The CDR3 spans 14 residues. Per the germline V gene, CDR1 is SNHLY and CDR2 is FYNNEI. In DNA, the CDR3 is TGTGCCAGCAGACGAGGGGCAGGGGGCACTGAAGCTTTCTTT. The encoded protein is CASRRGAGGTEAFF.

Here the CDR3 reads CASSSDRQVGPQHF. CDR3 sequence (DNA): TGTGCCAGTAGTTCAGACAGGCAGGTAGGGCCCCAGCATTTT. This chain links TRBV19 with TRBJ1-5; perhaps TRBD1 as D (6 bases). CDR1 is LNHDA and CDR2 is SQIVND in the germline V gene (reference sequence). The CDR3 is made up of 14 amino acids. Trimming pared 5 bases from V and 9 bases from J, leaving 17 bases between.

The chain joins TRBV4-1 to TRBJ2-3; D is possibly TRBD1 (5 bases). The CDR3 sequence is 13 residues long. The germline gives CDR1 MGHRA, CDR2 YSYEKL. Deletions cut 4 bases from V and 0 bases from J, with 5 bases between. The CDR3 nucleotides are TGCGCCAGCAGCCGACAGAGCACAGATACGCAGTATTTT. This codes for CASSRQSTDTQYF.

The V and J genes are TRBV19 and TRBJ1-2; D gene unclear. V was cut by 1 base and J by 2 bases, with 14 bases left in between. The CDR3 is made up of 16 amino acids. Germline values: CDR1 LNHDA, CDR2 SQIVND (reference sequence). CDR3 residues: CASSIALAGENYGYTF. CDR3 nucleotides: TGTGCCAGTAGTATAGCGCTGGCGGGAGAGAACTATGGCTACACCTTC.

The chain couples TRBV14 to TRBJ1-2, with D tentatively TRBD1 (6 bases). Germline loops: CDR1 SGHDN, CDR2 FVKESK. The V and J ends lost 4 bases and 4 bases respectively, with 10 bases between them. CDR3 length: 13 amino acids. The CDR3 DNA sequence: TGTGCCAGCAGCCGAGGACAGTCCTATGGCTACACCTTC. Its protein product is CASSRGQSYGYTF.

This clone was counted a few times. V is TRBV10-3 and J is TRBJ1-2, with TRBD1 matching over 9 bases. The CDR3 has 14 residues. Looked up from germline, CDR1 is ENHRY and CDR2 is SYGVKD. The ends lost 6 bases at V and 6 bases at J; junction bases unmatched: 8. This CDR3 is CAISDTGGRNGYTF. The CDR3 DNA reads as TGTGCCATCAGCGACACAGGGGGCAGAAATGGCTACACCTTC.

The V gene is TRBV7-9, the J gene TRBJ1-3; TRBD1 matches 7 bases. The V gene end was trimmed by 5 bases and the J gene end by 1 base; junction bases not matched to a gene: 8. CDR1 and CDR2 from the germline V gene are SEHNR and FQNEAQ (reference sequence). This CDR3 region has 16 residues. CDR3 in amino acids: CASSGADRASGNTIYF. DNA of the CDR3: TGTGCCAGCAGCGGGGCCGACAGGGCATCTGGAAACACCATATATTTT.

The chain links TRBV10-3 to TRBJ1-1; a possible D gene is TRBD1 (6 bases). Germline lookup yields CDR1 ENHRY and CDR2 SYGVKD. V gave up 9 bases and J gave up 1 base, with 12 bases separating them. The CDR3 is made up of 13 amino acids. CDR3 coding DNA: TGTGCCATTTCCGGGACACCGAACACTGAAGCTTTCTTT. It specifies CAISGTPNTEAFF.

CDR3 residues: CASSFRRGEQYF. CDR3 sequence (DNA): TGTGCCAGCAGTTTCAGGAGGGGCGAGCAGTACTTC. V usage is TRBV12-3 or TRBV12-4 and J usage is TRBJ2-7; perhaps TRBD2 as D (6 bases). CDR3 length: 12 residues. V lost 3 bases and J lost 6, with 9 bases in between.

V usage is TRBV10-1 and J usage is TRBJ2-1; D is uncertain. CDR3 length equals 18 residues. V was pared by 5 bases and J by 3 bases, with 23 bases between. In germline, CDR1 is WNHNN, CDR2 SYGVQD (reference sequence). The chain's CDR3 is CASSSGLSSRVSYNEQFF. For the CDR3, the DNA is TGCGCCAGCAGTTCGGGTTTGTCTTCTCGGGTCAGCTACAATGAGCAGTTCTTC.

Concerning this clone: This same CDR3 is encoded by further DNA sequences in the sample. The chain uses TRBV30 and TRBJ1-3; D is uncertain. Between the trimmed V and J ends, which lost 0 bases and 0 bases, there was a span of 6 bases. This CDR3 has 14 residues. The germline V gene encodes CDR1 GTSNPN and CDR2 SVGIG (reference sequence). CDR3 DNA: TGTGCCTGGAGTGTAAGCGGCTCTGGAAACACCATATATTTT. This gives the protein CAWSVSGSGNTIYF.

This sequence joins TRBV4-1 and TRBJ1-3; D call uncertain. The CDR3 totals 16 residues. Trimming cost V 0 bases and J 0 bases, with 9 bases left between them. Per germline, CDR1 MGHRA and CDR2 YSYEKL. The CDR3 spells CASSQDLRRSGNTIYF. The CDR3 nucleotides are TGCGCCAGCAGCCAAGATTTGAGGCGCTCTGGAAACACCATATATTTT.

The CDR3 sequence: CASSRDRGQYEQYF. For the CDR3, the DNA is TGTGCCAGCAGCCGGGACAGGGGGCAGTACGAGCAGTACTTC. V gene TRBV28 combines with J gene TRBJ2-7, with TRBD1 identical over 12 bases. J gave up 4 bases and V 6 bases, and 4 bases lay outside the gene matches. The CDR3 contains 14 residues. Germline-derived CDR1 and CDR2 are MDHEN and SYDVKM.

This chain connects TRBV6-5 to TRBJ1-3; maybe TRBD1 (6 bases). This CDR3 comprises 14 residues. CDR1 is MNHEY, CDR2 SVGAGI, per germline. V dropped 10 bases and J dropped 8 bases, with 21 bases sitting between them. The CDR3 DNA is TGTGCCACCGCACAGGGCCGTGGGGCGTACACCATATATTTT. Amino acid sequence: CATAQGRGAYTIYF.

Note on this clone: At the DNA level, this CDR3 is encoded by other sequences in the same sample as well. This chain connects TRBV5-1 to TRBJ2-7; 7 nucleotides align to TRBD1. This CDR3 region has 14 residues. Germline V gene lookup returns CDR1 SGHRS and CDR2 YFSETQ. Trimming cost V 0 bases and J 2 bases; bases outside gene matches: 2. CDR3 coding DNA: TGCGCCAGCAGCTTGGGACAGGGCCCCTACGAGCAGTACTTC. Translating gives CASSLGQGPYEQYF. The entire variable domain, with the rest obtained from reference TRBV5-1 and TRBJ2-7, is as follows: KAGVTQTPRYLIKTRGQQVTLSCSPISGHRSVSWYQQTPGQGLQFLFEYFSETQRNKGNFPGRFSGRQFSNSRSEMNVSTLELGDSALYLCASSLGQGPYEQYFGPGTRLTVT.

The J gene is TRBJ1-1, the V gene TRBV6-5; D remains unclear. V was clipped by 5 bases and J by 0 bases, with 10 bases between them. The CDR3 totals 14 residues. The V gene's germline CDR1 is MNHEY and CDR2 SVGAGI. The CDR3 spells CASSTDTLNTEAFF. In DNA, the CDR3 is TGTGCCAGCAGTACTGACACATTGAACACTGAAGCTTTCTTT.